A selection of T cell receptor beta chains follows, all from one sample in a study of T cells in Graves' hyperthyroidism and ophthalmopathy. TCRdb redid the calling of the multiplex PCR reads with MiXCR, one entry per CDR3 protein. The table lists hundreds of thousands of distinct CDR3 sequences, approximately 14% of them singletons. The specimen sequenced was blood. The receptor source for this set is a woman between 50 and 59 years old with Graves' ophthalmopathy. Each CDR3 is given with its conserved first and last residue. The order of the fields is V gene, J gene, clone size, D gene, CDR3 DNA, CDR3 protein. The D gene is left open where the match is weak. The size field is filled for only some rows; it gives once, few, many or a size class.

v_gene: TRBV19; j_gene: TRBJ2-3; abundance: -; d_gene: -; CDR3nt: TGTGCCAATCGGCTCACCAGGCGTACAGATACGCAGTATTTT; CDR3aa: CANRLTRRTDTQYF
v_gene: TRBV27; j_gene: TRBJ2-5; abundance: many; d_gene: TRBD2; CDR3nt: TGTGCCAGCAGTTTTGTTAGCGGGAGGGACAAAGAGACCCAGTACTTC; CDR3aa: CASSFVSGRDKETQYF
v_gene: TRBV12-3/TRBV12-4; j_gene: TRBJ2-5; abundance: many; d_gene: TRBD1; CDR3nt: TGTGCCAGCAGACCTAACGCCGGGACAGGGGGCGCAATCGGTCAGGGGGAGACCCAGTACTTC; CDR3aa: CASRPNAGTGGAIGQGETQYF
v_gene: TRBV4-3; j_gene: TRBJ2-1; abundance: few; d_gene: TRBD2; CDR3nt: TGCGCCAGCAGCCAAGAGTCTAGCGGGACAAGCTACAATGAGCAGTTCTTC; CDR3aa: CASSQESSGTSYNEQFF
v_gene: TRBV4-2; j_gene: TRBJ1-5; abundance: -; d_gene: TRBD1; CDR3nt: TGTGCCAGCAGCCAGGGAGGGACAGTCAATCAGCCCCAGCATTTT; CDR3aa: CASSQGGTVNQPQHF
v_gene: TRBV7-3; j_gene: TRBJ2-5; abundance: many; d_gene: -; CDR3nt: TGTGCCAGCAGCTTATTGGGGGGAGCGGTTGGGGAGACCCAGTACTTC; CDR3aa: CASSLLGGAVGETQYF
v_gene: TRBV7-9; j_gene: TRBJ1-1; abundance: many; d_gene: TRBD1; CDR3nt: TGTGCCAGCAGCGGCCCGGGACAGGGGACTGAAGCTTTCTTT; CDR3aa: CASSGPGQGTEAFF
v_gene: TRBV2; j_gene: TRBJ2-1; abundance: -; d_gene: TRBD2; CDR3nt: TGTGCCAGCAGCGATACTAGCGGGAGGGCCGATGTTAGCTCCTACAATGAGCAGTTCTTC; CDR3aa: CASSDTSGRADVSSYNEQFF
v_gene: TRBV11-2; j_gene: TRBJ2-7; abundance: many; d_gene: -; CDR3nt: TGTGCCAGCAGCTTAGGGACGGCCGGGGAGCAGTACTTC; CDR3aa: CASSLGTAGEQYF
v_gene: TRBV7-9; j_gene: TRBJ1-2; abundance: -; d_gene: TRBD1; CDR3nt: TGTGCCAGCAGCTTATCGGACAGGCATGGCTACACCTTC; CDR3aa: CASSLSDRHGYTF
v_gene: TRBV7-6; j_gene: TRBJ1-2; abundance: many; d_gene: TRBD1; CDR3nt: TGTGCCAGCAGCTTAAACCCCCGGGACAGGGCCTCTGGCTACACCTTC; CDR3aa: CASSLNPRDRASGYTF
v_gene: TRBV3-1; j_gene: TRBJ1-5; abundance: many; d_gene: -; CDR3nt: TGTGCCAGCAGCCAAGTGGCAGGGGTCAATCAGCCCCAGCATTTT; CDR3aa: CASSQVAGVNQPQHF
v_gene: TRBV28; j_gene: TRBJ2-6; abundance: few; d_gene: -; CDR3nt: TGTGCCAGCAGTTTATCGTTTTTAGGTTTCGGGGCCAACGTCCTGACTTTC; CDR3aa: CASSLSFLGFGANVLTF
v_gene: TRBV7-2; j_gene: TRBJ2-1; abundance: many; d_gene: TRBD2; CDR3nt: TGTGCCAGCATAACGGCCGCGGGAGGTAGGAGTGAGCAGTTCTTC; CDR3aa: CASITAAGGRSEQFF
v_gene: TRBV29-1; j_gene: TRBJ2-7; abundance: few; d_gene: TRBD2; CDR3nt: TGCAGCGTTGAGTCCCCGGGACTAGCGGGAGCGCACTACGAGCAGTACTTC; CDR3aa: CSVESPGLAGAHYEQYF
v_gene: TRBV20-1; j_gene: TRBJ1-5; abundance: -; d_gene: TRBD1; CDR3nt: TGCAGTGCTCGGGACAGGGGGCGCTTTGGCCAGCCCCAGCATTTT; CDR3aa: CSARDRGRFGQPQHF
v_gene: TRBV3-1; j_gene: TRBJ2-1; abundance: many; d_gene: TRBD2; CDR3nt: TGTGCCAGCAGCGATTATGGACTAGCCTCCCAAAACTACAATGAGCAGTTCTTC; CDR3aa: CASSDYGLASQNYNEQFF
v_gene: TRBV4-2; j_gene: TRBJ2-7; abundance: few; d_gene: -; CDR3nt: TGTGCCAGCAGCCAAACAGCGGCCAACTACGAGCAGTACTTC; CDR3aa: CASSQTAANYEQYF
v_gene: TRBV7-2; j_gene: TRBJ2-5; abundance: -; d_gene: TRBD2; CDR3nt: TGTGCCAGCAGCTTAGCGTTGATAGCGGGGCCCCGTCAGAACTTC; CDR3aa: CASSLALIAGPRQNF
v_gene: TRBV7-6; j_gene: TRBJ2-6; abundance: many; d_gene: -; CDR3nt: TGTGCCAGCAGCTTACGGCCTGCATTGGACAGTGCTGACTCTGGGGCCAACGTCCTGACTTTC; CDR3aa: CASSLRPALDSADSGANVLTF
v_gene: TRBV4-3; j_gene: TRBJ2-1; abundance: -; d_gene: TRBD2; CDR3nt: TGCGCCAGCAGCGCGCGACTAGCGGGAGTCTCCTACAATGAGCAGTTCTTC; CDR3aa: CASSARLAGVSYNEQFF
v_gene: TRBV27; j_gene: TRBJ2-2; abundance: few; d_gene: -; CDR3nt: TGTGCCATCGGACAATCGAACACCGGGGAGCTGTTTTTT; CDR3aa: CAIGQSNTGELFF